These 23 T cell receptor beta chains were all obtained from the same sample, sequenced in a study of T cells in Graves' hyperthyroidism and ophthalmopathy. Researchers took RNA transcripts and amplified the TCR beta CDR3 regions from them. HTBI primers were used for first-round RT-PCR of the TCR CDR3. TCRdb re-derived calls from the multiplex PCR reads in MiXCR, one entry per CDR3 protein. The sample lists approximately 490,000 distinct CDR3 sequences, roughly 23% seen once, with approximately 49% in the top ten. Sequenced material: blood. The receptors originated from a woman aged 65 to 85 with Graves' ophthalmopathy.

This clonotype was recorded at least ten times. V gene TRBV27 combines with J gene TRBJ1-2; TRBD1 agrees at 7 bases. This CDR3 is 13 amino acids long. Trimming cost V 5 bases and J 0 bases; bases outside gene matches: 0. Germline values: CDR1 MNHEY, CDR2 SMNVEV (reference sequence). CDR3: CASSDRANYGYTF. The CDR3 bases are TGTGCCAGCAGTGACAGGGCTAACTATGGCTACACCTTC.

J is TRBJ2-1 and V is TRBV7-3, with unresolved D. The CDR3 extends over 13 amino acids. Trimming took 2 bases from V and 4 from J, leaving 6 bases between them. The germline V gene has CDR1 SGHTA and CDR2 FQGTGA. The DNA for the CDR3 is TGTGCCAGCAGCTTAGCCACTTACAATGAGCAGTTCTTC. Protein product: CASSLATYNEQFF.

The chain couples TRBV20-1 to TRBJ2-7; possibly TRBD1 for D (6 bases). The CDR3 length is 12 residues. CDR1 is DFQATT and CDR2 is SNEGSKA in the germline V gene (reference sequence). V was cut by 7 bases and J by 2 bases, with 12 bases left in between. CDR3 nucleotide sequence: TGCAGTGTACAGGGCCCGACCTACGAGCAGTACTTC. Residues: CSVQGPTYEQYF.

This rearrangement joins TRBV9 to TRBJ2-1; 13 bases align to TRBD2. Germline-derived CDR1 and CDR2 are SGDLS and YYNGEE. Losses at the gene ends were 3 bases for V and 7 bases for J; bases not matched to a gene: 7. The CDR3 length is 16 residues. The CDR3 sequence is CASSAPGTSGMNEQFF. The DNA for the CDR3 is TGTGCCAGCAGCGCACCCGGGACTAGCGGGATGAATGAGCAGTTCTTC.

This clonotype showed up just once. V usage is TRBV15 and J usage is TRBJ1-4, with D tentatively TRBD1 (6 bases). V was pared by 8 bases and J by 5 bases, with 30 bases between. The CDR3 is made up of 19 amino acids. The germline CDR1 and CDR2 sequences are LNHNV and YYDKDF (reference sequence). CDR3 sequence (DNA): TGTGCCACCTCTGGGACACCCCGTCTCGGCAGGGGAATAAATGAAAAACTGTTTTTT. It codes for CATSGTPRLGRGINEKLFF.

This clonotype was counted only a few times. The chain combines TRBV7-9 with TRBJ2-3; TRBD2 matches 12 bases. The CDR3 has 15 amino acids. Germline CDR1 is SEHNR and CDR2 is FQNEAQ (reference sequence). Trimming at V came to 6 bases and at J to 4 bases, leaving 5 bases not matched to a gene. The CDR3 coding sequence is TGTGCCAGCAGGCGACTAGCGGGAGAATCAGATACGCAGTATTTT. This codes for CASRRLAGESDTQYF.

This clonotype turned up a few times. This sequence joins TRBV7-9 and TRBJ2-3; no clear D gene. The CDR3 has 14 residues. From germline, CDR1 is SEHNR and CDR2 FQNEAQ (reference sequence). Trimming shortened V by 7 bases and J by 2 bases, and 13 bases separated the two germline ends. The CDR3 DNA is TGTGCCAGCAACCTCGGTGGTAACACAGATACGCAGTATTTT. Residues: CASNLGGNTDTQYF.

The chain couples TRBV5-1 to TRBJ2-7, with TRBD1 identical over 11 bases. Germline-derived CDR1 and CDR2 are SGHRS and YFSETQ. The CDR3 is 16 amino acids. V gave up 0 bases and J gave up 1 base; unmatched junction bases: 3. CDR3: CASSLEGQGVSYEQYF. CDR3 DNA sequence: TGCGCCAGCAGCTTGGAGGGACAGGGGGTTTCCTACGAGCAGTACTTC. Variable domain in full (rest from reference TRBV5-1 and TRBJ2-7): KAGVTQTPRYLIKTRGQQVTLSCSPISGHRSVSWYQQTPGQGLQFLFEYFSETQRNKGNFPGRFSGRQFSNSRSEMNVSTLELGDSALYLCASSLEGQGVSYEQYFGPGTRLTVT.

The chain recombines TRBV20-1 with TRBJ2-3, with 13 bases matching TRBD2. The CDR3 loop spans 14 amino acids. Looked up from germline, CDR1 is DFQATT and CDR2 is SNEGSKA (reference sequence). J gave up 8 bases and V 0 bases, and 2 bases lay outside the gene matches. CDR3 amino acids: CSARDGLAGVTQYF. As DNA, the CDR3 is TGCAGTGCTAGAGACGGACTAGCGGGAGTTACGCAGTATTTT.

This clonotype was seen a few times. V is TRBV25-1 and J is TRBJ1-4; 8 bases are a match to TRBD1. Losses at the gene ends were 6 bases for V and 7 bases for J; bases not matched to a gene: 1. Germline V CDR1 and CDR2: MGHDK, SYGVNS. The CDR3 contains 12 residues. This CDR3 reads CASRGQAEKLFF. CDR3 sequence (DNA): TGTGCCAGCAGGGGACAGGCTGAAAAACTGTTTTTT.

This clonotype was seen only a few times. The chain recombines TRBV10-3 with TRBJ1-2, with D uncertain. The CDR3 is made up of 14 amino acids. Germline V lookup: CDR1 ENHRY, CDR2 SYGVKD. Trimming removed 10 bases from V and 0 bases from J, with 15 bases in between. In nucleotides, the CDR3 is TGTGCCACCCGGGTGGATGAGACTAACTATGGCTACACCTTC. Protein product: CATRVDETNYGYTF.

The chain recombines TRBV7-2 with TRBJ2-7; 9 bases are a match to TRBD1. CDR1 and CDR2 from the germline V gene are SGHTA and FQGNSA. The CDR3 contains 16 residues. The V gene end was trimmed by 3 bases and the J gene end by 4 bases; junction bases not matched to a gene: 10. The CDR3 bases are TGTGCCAGCAGCTTTGATTTCGGACAGGGGAAGTACGAGCAGTACTTC. Protein: CASSFDFGQGKYEQYF. Variable domain in full (rest from reference TRBV7-2 and TRBJ2-7): GAGVSQSPSNKVTEKGKDVELRCDPISGHTALYWYRQSLGQGLEFLIYFQGNSAPDKSGLPSDRFSAERTGGSVSTLTIQRTQQEDSAVYLCASSFDFGQGKYEQYFGPGTRLTVT.

This clonotype showed up many times. The V and J genes are TRBV3-1 and TRBJ1-6; D may be TRBD1 (6 bases). The CDR3 covers 15 residues. With 6 bases removed from V and 6 bases from J, the gap between germline ends came to 15 bases. Germline CDR1 is LGHDT and CDR2 is YNNKEL (reference sequence). CDR3 coding DNA: TGTGCCAGCAGGAGCGGGGGGCTCGGTAATTCACCCCTCCACTTT. It translates to CASRSGGLGNSPLHF.

This clonotype was detected ten times or more. The chain links TRBV6-1 to TRBJ2-7; possible D gene TRBD2, 6 bases. V lost 4 bases, J lost 0 bases, and 10 bases lay in between. CDR3 length equals 14 residues. The V gene's germline CDR1 is MNHNS and CDR2 SASEGT. CDR3 sequence: CASSVAGLSYEQYF. The CDR3 nucleotides are TGTGCCAGCAGTGTGGCGGGACTCTCCTACGAGCAGTACTTC.

This clonotype was observed a handful of times. The rearrangement uses TRBV27 and TRBJ2-1, with D perhaps given as TRBD1 or TRBD2 (6 bases each). Trimming removed 8 bases at V and 7 bases at J, with 18 bases between. Germline assignment: CDR1 MNHEY and CDR2 SMNVEV (reference sequence). There are 14 residues in the CDR3. The CDR3 nucleotides are TGTGCCAGCGGAGGGGGAGTTAGAGGTAATGAGCAGTTCTTC. It codes for CASGGGVRGNEQFF.

The chain links TRBV6-2 or TRBV6-3 to TRBJ2-7; 14 bases are shared with TRBD2. Trimming removed 7 bases from V and 5 bases from J; junction bases left unmatched: 16. The CDR3 loop spans 18 amino acids. The V gene's germline CDR1 is MNHEY and CDR2 SVGEGT. CDR3 sequence (DNA): TGTGCCAGCACCCGGGACCCCGGGACTAGCGGGAGTTCCCACGAGCAGTACTTC. This encodes CASTRDPGTSGSSHEQYF.

About this clonotype itself: Germline is not matched at one junction end, which may reflect a read error. The V and J genes are TRBV19 and TRBJ1-6, with D unclear. The CDR3 is 11 residues long. Germline CDR1 is LNHDA and CDR2 is SQIVND (reference sequence). The CDR3 sequence is CAGSITGALHF. CDR3 sequence (DNA): TGTGCCGGTAGTATAACCGGGGCCCTCCACTTT.

This clonotype came up a few times. This chain connects TRBV28 to TRBJ2-7; a weak D match, TRBD1 (6 bases). Deletions cut 0 bases from V and 2 bases from J, with 8 bases between. This CDR3 has 14 amino acids. CDR1 is MDHEN and CDR2 is SYDVKM in the germline V gene. This CDR3 is CASSLWGTTYEQYF. For the CDR3, the DNA is TGTGCCAGCAGTTTATGGGGGACAACCTACGAGCAGTACTTC.

J is TRBJ2-2 and V is TRBV7-8; 8 nucleotides align to TRBD2. Germline V gene data show CDR1 as SGHVS and CDR2 as FQNEAQ. The CDR3 is made up of 15 amino acids. J lost 5 bases, V lost 5 bases, and 7 bases had no gene match. The CDR3 protein is CASSPIAGRTGELFF. The CDR3 DNA follows: TGTGCCAGCAGCCCAATAGCGGGAAGGACCGGGGAGCTGTTTTTT. Looking up the rest from reference TRBV7-8 and TRBJ2-2 gives the full variable domain: GAGVSQSPRYKVAKRGQDVALRCDPISGHVSLFWYQQALGQGPEFLTYFQNEAQLDKSGLPSDRFFAERPEGSVSTLKIQRTQQEDSAVYLCASSPIAGRTGELFFGEGSRLTVL.

The CDR3 here is CASSSSLGRLEQYF. The CDR3 coding sequence is TGTGCCAGCAGTTCCTCTCTCGGACGTCTCGAGCAGTACTTC. V is TRBV6-5 and J is TRBJ2-7; D is unresolved. From germline, CDR1 is MNHEY and CDR2 SVGAGI. The ends were cut back, 4 bases at V and 6 bases at J, with 16 bases in the middle. This CDR3 has 14 amino acids.

J is TRBJ1-3 and V is TRBV2; D call uncertain. With 1 base removed from V and 1 base from J, the gap between germline ends came to 5 bases. The germline V gene encodes CDR1 SNHLY and CDR2 FYNNEI. The CDR3 has 14 residues. CDR3 loop: CASSEGRSGNTIYF. CDR3 in DNA: TGTGCCAGCAGTGAAGGCAGATCTGGAAACACCATATATTTT.

This clonotype was seen ten or more times. V is TRBV28 and J is TRBJ1-5; perhaps TRBD1 as D (5 bases). V shed 9 bases and J shed 3 bases, with 12 bases lying between them. CDR3 length equals 13 residues. CDR1 is MDHEN, CDR2 SYDVKM, per germline. DNA for the CDR3: TGTGCCAGTAAGACAGAGTCCAATCAGCCCCAGCATTTT. It encodes CASKTESNQPQHF.

This clonotype was observed many times. The chain has TRBV7-6 and TRBJ2-7; D is uncertain. Germline V gene data show CDR1 as SGHVS and CDR2 as FNYEAQ. Trimming took 1 base from V and 6 from J, leaving 10 bases between them. This CDR3 has 13 residues. In nucleotides, the CDR3 is TGTGCCAGCAGCTTAGTATCCCCAGGCGAGCAGTACTTC. It is translated as CASSLVSPGEQYF.